The sequence of this T cell receptor beta chain was determined in a study of beta chain features in type 1 diabetes. Whole-study results and caveats: Shorter TCRB CDR3s, moderately but significantly so, marked every one of the four CD4+ subsets in Type 1 diabetes patients. Naive, central memory and Treg TCRB repertoires seemed to resemble each other more closely in patients than they did in healthy donors. High TCR expression in some cells could lead to their over-representation in cDNA sequencing. Type 1 diabetes patients had VDJ junctions that carried fewer insertions and more deletions.

Via the markers CD45RO/CCR7/CD25/CD127/CD95/CD27, stem cell-like memory, regulatory, central memory and naive CD4+ cells were sorted. On this clone: What it binds is unknown.

The isolated RNA, all of it, was reverse transcribed, so expressed TCRB transcripts were what got sequenced. Sequencing was performed with immunoSEQ multiplex PCR; in TCRdb, only in-frame clones are kept and a portion is missing. The sample records some 350,000 clones, 9.6% being singletons. CDR1 SQVTM and CDR2 ANQGSEA come from the germline V gene. V lost 4 bases and J lost 4, with 19 bases in between. This CDR3 region has 15 residues. Source material: central memory CD4+ T cells from blood. The V call is TRBV29-1, the J call TRBJ1-2; D perhaps matches TRBD1 (6 bases). This receptor was taken from a man aged 25-40 years with type 1 diabetes. This CDR3 reads CSVVGAVTGSYGYTF. In DNA, the CDR3 is TGCAGCGTTGTGGGGGCGGTGACAGGATCCTATGGCTACACCTTC. Complete variable domain (other parts from reference TRBV29-1 and TRBJ1-2): SAVISQKPSRDICQRGTSLTIQCQVDSQVTMMFWYRQQPGQSLTLIATANQGSEATYESGFVIDKFPISRPNLTFSTLTVSNMSPEDSSIYLCSVVGAVTGSYGYTFGSGTRLTVV.